This T cell receptor beta chain is drawn from a study of blood T cell repertoires in COVID-19. Across the whole study: Spain, Italy and the United States supplied samples that represented acute and convalescent COVID-19. PBMCs, B-cell-depleted T cells, or T cells provided the cDNA or gDNA that made up the material.

The V and J ends lost 2 bases and 0 bases, in that order; junction bases with no gene match: 12. CDR3 length: 18 residues. Germline V lookup: CDR1 SNHLY, CDR2 FYNNEI. Original processing notes: The authors estimated nucleated cell counts from reference gene primer amplification. The repertoire was sequenced with immunoSEQ multiplex PCR; TCRdb's copy has only in-frame clones and lacks some. D and trimming come from the DNA, and the V and J calls and clone size come from that table. This sample yields 300,000 or so clones, of which around 86% are seen a single time; 1% belongs to the top ten. The chain recombines TRBV2 with TRBJ2-7, with 8 bases matching TRBD1. The source material was peripheral blood. The sequence derives from a man aged 45-65 years with active or convalescent COVID-19. CDR3 DNA sequence: TGTGCCAGCAGTGAAACGGAGACAGGGGACCCCAGCTCCTACGAGCAGTACTTC. This translates into CASSETETGDPSSYEQYF.